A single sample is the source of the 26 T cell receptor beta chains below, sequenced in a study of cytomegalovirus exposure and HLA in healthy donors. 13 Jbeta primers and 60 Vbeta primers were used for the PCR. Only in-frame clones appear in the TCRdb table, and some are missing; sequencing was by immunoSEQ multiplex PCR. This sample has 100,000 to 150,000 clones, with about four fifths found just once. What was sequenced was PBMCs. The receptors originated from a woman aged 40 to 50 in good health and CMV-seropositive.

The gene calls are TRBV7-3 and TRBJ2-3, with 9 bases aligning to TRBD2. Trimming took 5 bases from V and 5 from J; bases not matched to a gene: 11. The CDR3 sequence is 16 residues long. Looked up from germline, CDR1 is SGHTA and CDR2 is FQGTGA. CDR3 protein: CASSPTSSGMIDTQYF. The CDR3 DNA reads TGTGCCAGCAGCCCCACATCTAGCGGGATGATAGATACGCAGTATTTT.

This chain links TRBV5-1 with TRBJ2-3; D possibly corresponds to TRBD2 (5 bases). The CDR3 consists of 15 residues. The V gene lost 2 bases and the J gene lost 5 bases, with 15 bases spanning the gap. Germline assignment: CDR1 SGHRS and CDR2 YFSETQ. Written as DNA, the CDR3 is TGCGCCAGCAGCTTCACTAGAGGAGAGGGAGATACGCAGTATTTT. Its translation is CASSFTRGEGDTQYF.

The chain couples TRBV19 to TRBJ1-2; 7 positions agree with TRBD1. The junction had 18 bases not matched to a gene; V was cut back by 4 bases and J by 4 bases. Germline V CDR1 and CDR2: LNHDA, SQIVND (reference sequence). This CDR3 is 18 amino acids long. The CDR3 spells CASSTLWTGKIISYGYTF. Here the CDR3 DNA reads TGTGCCAGTAGTACACTGTGGACAGGCAAAATAATAAGCTATGGCTACACCTTC.

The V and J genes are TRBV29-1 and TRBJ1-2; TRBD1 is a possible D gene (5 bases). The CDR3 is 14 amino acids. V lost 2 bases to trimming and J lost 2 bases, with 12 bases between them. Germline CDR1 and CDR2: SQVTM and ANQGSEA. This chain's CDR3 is CSVEKQAGNYGYTF. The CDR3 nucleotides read TGCAGCGTTGAAAAACAGGCGGGAAACTATGGCTACACCTTC. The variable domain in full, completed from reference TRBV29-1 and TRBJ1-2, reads SAVISQKPSRDICQRGTSLTIQCQVDSQVTMMFWYRQQPGQSLTLIATANQGSEATYESGFVIDKFPISRPNLTFSTLTVSNMSPEDSSIYLCSVEKQAGNYGYTFGSGTRLTVV.

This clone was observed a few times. CDR3 nucleotides: TGTGCCAGCAGCTTAAGCGGGGGCGGACTAGCCAAAAACATTCAGTACTTC. Its protein is CASSLSGGGLAKNIQYF. This chain links TRBV7-2 with TRBJ2-4; 8 bases agree with TRBD2. V shed 2 bases and J 0 bases; nucleotides not matched to a gene: 6. The V gene's germline CDR1 is SGHTA and CDR2 FQGNSA. CDR3 length equals 17 residues.

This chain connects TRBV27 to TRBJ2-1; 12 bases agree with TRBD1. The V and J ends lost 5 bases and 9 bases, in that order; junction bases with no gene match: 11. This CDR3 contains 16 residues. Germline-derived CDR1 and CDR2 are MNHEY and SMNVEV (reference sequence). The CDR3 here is CASSPLRDRGLVEQFF. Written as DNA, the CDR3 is TGTGCCAGCAGTCCACTCCGGGACAGGGGGCTAGTTGAGCAGTTCTTC.

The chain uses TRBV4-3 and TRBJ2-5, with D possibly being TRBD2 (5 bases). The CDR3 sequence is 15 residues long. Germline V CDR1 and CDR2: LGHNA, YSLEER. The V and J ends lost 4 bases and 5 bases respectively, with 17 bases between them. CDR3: CASSRGWPRRETQYF. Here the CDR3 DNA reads TGCGCCAGCAGCCGGGGATGGCCTAGGAGGGAGACCCAGTACTTC.

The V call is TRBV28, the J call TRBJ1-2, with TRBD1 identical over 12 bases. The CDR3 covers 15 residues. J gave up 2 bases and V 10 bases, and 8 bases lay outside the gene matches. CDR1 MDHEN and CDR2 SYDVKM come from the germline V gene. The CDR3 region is CAIRGDRGRNYGYTF. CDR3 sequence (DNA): TGTGCCATCAGAGGGGACAGGGGGCGCAACTATGGCTACACCTTC.

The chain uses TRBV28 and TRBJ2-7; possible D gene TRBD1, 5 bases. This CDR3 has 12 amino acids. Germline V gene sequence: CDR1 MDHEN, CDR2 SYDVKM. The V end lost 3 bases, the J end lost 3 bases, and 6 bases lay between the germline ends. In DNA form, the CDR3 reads TGTGCCAGCAGTTTTCAGGGCTACGAGCAGTACTTC. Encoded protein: CASSFQGYEQYF.

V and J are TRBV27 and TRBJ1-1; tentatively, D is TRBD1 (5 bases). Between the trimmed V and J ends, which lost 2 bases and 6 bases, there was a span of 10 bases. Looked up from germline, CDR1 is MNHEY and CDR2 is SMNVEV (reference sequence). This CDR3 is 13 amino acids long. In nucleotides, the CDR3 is TGTGCCAGCAGTTTAAGGGTAGGGGCTGAAGCTTTCTTT. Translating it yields CASSLRVGAEAFF.

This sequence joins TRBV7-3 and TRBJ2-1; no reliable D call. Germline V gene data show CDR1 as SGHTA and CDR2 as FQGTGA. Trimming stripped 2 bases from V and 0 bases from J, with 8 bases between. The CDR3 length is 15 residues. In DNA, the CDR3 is TGTGCCAGCAGCTTAGCGGCGAGCTCCTACAATGAGCAGTTCTTC. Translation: CASSLAASSYNEQFF. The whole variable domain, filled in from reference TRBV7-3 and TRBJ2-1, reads GAGVSQTPSNKVTEKGKYVELRCDPISGHTALYWYRQSLGQGPEFLIYFQGTGAADDSGLPNDRFFAVRPEGSVSTLKIQRTERGDSAVYLCASSLAASSYNEQFFGPGTRLTVL.

The CDR3 nucleotides read TGCGCCAGCTCCATTACCGGGGCAGATACGCAGTATTTT. It is translated as CASSITGADTQYF. This chain links TRBV5-1 with TRBJ2-3; a possible D gene is TRBD2 (5 bases). The V end lost 7 bases, the J end lost 4 bases, and 13 bases lay between the germline ends. CDR3 size: 13 residues. The germline CDR1 and CDR2 sequences are SGHRS and YFSETQ.

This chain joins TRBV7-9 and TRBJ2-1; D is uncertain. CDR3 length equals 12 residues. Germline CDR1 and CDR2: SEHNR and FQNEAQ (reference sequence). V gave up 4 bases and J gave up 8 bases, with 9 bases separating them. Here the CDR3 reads CASSSPIDEQFF. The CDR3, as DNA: TGTGCCAGCAGCTCCCCTATCGATGAGCAGTTCTTC.

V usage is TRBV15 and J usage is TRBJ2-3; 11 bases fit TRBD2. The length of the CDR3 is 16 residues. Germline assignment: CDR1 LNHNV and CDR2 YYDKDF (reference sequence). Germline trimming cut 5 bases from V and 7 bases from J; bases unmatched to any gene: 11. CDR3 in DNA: TGTGCCACCAGCTCCGATGGGGGACTAGCGGTTTATACGCAGTATTTT. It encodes CATSSDGGLAVYTQYF.

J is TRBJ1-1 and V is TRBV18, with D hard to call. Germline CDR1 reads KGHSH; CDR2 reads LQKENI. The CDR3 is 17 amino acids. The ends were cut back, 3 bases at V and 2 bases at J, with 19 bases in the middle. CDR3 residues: CASSPVASGAANTEAFF. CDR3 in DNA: TGTGCCAGCTCACCCGTGGCCAGCGGTGCGGCTAACACTGAAGCTTTCTTT. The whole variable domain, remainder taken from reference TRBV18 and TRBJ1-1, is NAGVMQNPRHLVRRRGQEARLRCSPMKGHSHVYWYRQLPEEGLKFMVYLQKENIIDESGMPKERFSAEFPKEGPSILRIQQVVRGDSAAYFCASSPVASGAANTEAFFGQGTRLTVV.

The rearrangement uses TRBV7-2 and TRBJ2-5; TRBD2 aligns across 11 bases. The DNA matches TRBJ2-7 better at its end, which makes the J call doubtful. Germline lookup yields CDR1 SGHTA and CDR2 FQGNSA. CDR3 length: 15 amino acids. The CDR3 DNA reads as TGTGCCAGCAGCTCGACTAGCGGGAATGGATACGAGCAGTACTTC. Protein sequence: CASSSTSGNGYEQYF.

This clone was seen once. The chain's CDR3 is CASSVLVTPGTGELFF. The CDR3, as DNA: TGTGCCAGCAGCGTACTAGTCACTCCGGGGACCGGGGAGCTGTTTTTT. This chain uses TRBV9 with TRBJ2-2; weak D call: TRBD2 (5 bases). V lost 1 base and J lost 5, with 15 bases in between. This CDR3 has 16 residues. Germline values: CDR1 SGDLS, CDR2 YYNGEE.

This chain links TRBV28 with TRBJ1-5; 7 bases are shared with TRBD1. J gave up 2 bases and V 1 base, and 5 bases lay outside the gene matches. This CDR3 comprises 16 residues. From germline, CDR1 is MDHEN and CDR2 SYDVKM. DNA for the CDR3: TGTGCCAGCAGTTTATTAGGGGGCGCGGGCAATCAGCCCCAGCATTTT. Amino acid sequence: CASSLLGGAGNQPQHF. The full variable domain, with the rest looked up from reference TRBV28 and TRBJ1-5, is DVKVTQSSRYLVKRTGEKVFLECVQDMDHENMFWYRQDPGLGLRLIYFSYDVKMKEKGDIPEGYSVSREKKERFSLILESASTNQTSMYLCASSLLGGAGNQPQHFGDGTRLSIL.

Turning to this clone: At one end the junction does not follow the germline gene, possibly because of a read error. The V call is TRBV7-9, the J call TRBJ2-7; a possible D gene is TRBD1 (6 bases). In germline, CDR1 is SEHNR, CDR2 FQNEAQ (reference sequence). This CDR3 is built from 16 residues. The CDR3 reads CSSSDGRKGTTYEQYF. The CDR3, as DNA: TGTTCCAGCAGCGACGGCCGGAAAGGGACAACTTACGAGCAGTACTTC.

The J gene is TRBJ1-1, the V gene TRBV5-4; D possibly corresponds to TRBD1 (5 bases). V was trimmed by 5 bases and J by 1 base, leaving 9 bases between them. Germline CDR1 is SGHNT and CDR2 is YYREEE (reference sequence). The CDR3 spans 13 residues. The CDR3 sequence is CASSQDRNTEAFF. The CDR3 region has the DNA TGTGCCAGCAGTCAAGACAGGAACACTGAAGCTTTCTTT. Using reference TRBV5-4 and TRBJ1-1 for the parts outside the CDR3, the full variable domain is ETGVTQSPTHLIKTRGQQVTLRCSSQSGHNTVSWYQQALGQGPQFIFQYYREEENGRGNFPPRFSGLQFPNYSSELNVNALELDDSALYLCASSQDRNTEAFFGQGTRLTVV.

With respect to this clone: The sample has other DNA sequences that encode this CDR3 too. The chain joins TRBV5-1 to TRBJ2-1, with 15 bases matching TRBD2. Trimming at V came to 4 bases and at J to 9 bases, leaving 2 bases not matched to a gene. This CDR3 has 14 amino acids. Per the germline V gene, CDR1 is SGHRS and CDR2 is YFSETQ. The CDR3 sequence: CASSPGLAGGEQFF. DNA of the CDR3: TGCGCCAGCAGCCCGGGACTAGCGGGAGGTGAGCAGTTCTTC.

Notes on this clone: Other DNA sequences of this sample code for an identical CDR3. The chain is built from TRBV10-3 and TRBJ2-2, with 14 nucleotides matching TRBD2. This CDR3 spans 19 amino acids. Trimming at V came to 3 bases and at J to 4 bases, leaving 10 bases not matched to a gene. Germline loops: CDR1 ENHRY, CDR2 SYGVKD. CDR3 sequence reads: CAISEGRLAGGAFTGELFF. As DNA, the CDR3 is TGTGCCATCAGTGAAGGACGACTAGCGGGAGGGGCCTTCACCGGGGAGCTGTTTTTT.

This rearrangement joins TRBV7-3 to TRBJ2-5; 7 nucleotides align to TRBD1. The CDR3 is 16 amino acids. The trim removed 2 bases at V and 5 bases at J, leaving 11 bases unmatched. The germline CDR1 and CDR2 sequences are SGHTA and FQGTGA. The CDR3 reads CASSLQGVGVFETQYF. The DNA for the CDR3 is TGTGCCAGCAGCTTACAGGGGGTTGGGGTTTTCGAGACCCAGTACTTC.

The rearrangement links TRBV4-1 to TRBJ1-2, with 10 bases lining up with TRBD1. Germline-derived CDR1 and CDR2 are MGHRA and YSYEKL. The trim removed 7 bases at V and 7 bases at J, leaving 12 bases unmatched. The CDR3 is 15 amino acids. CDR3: CASTSWDRGPLGYTF. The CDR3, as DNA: TGCGCCAGCACCTCTTGGGACAGGGGCCCACTTGGCTACACCTTC.

The CDR3 is CASSLAGGPYEQYF. The CDR3 DNA is TGTGCCAGCAGTTTAGCGGGGGGACCCTACGAGCAGTACTTC. The chain is built from TRBV27 and TRBJ2-7, with 8 bases lining up with TRBD2. V was pared by 2 bases and J by 2 bases, with 2 bases of the junction left unmatched. The CDR3 length is 14 residues. Germline-derived CDR1 and CDR2 are MNHEY and SMNVEV (reference sequence).

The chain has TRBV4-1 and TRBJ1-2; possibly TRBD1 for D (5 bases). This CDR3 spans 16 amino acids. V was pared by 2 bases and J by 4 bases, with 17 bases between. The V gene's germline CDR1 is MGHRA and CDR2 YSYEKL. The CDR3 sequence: CASSQQEGFLPYGYTF. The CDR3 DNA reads TGCGCCAGCAGCCAACAGGAGGGGTTCTTACCCTATGGCTACACCTTC.